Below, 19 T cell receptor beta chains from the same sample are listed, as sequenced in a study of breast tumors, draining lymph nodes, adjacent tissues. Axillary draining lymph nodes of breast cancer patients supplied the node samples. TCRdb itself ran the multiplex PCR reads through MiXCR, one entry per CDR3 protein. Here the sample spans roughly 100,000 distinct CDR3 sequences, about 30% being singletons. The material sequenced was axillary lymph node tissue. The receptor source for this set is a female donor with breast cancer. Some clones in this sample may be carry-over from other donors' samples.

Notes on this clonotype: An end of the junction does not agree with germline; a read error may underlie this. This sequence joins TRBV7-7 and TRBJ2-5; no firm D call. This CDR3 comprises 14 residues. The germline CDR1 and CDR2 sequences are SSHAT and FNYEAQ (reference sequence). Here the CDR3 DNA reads TGTGCTAGCAGCCAACAGAATACACAAGAGACCCAGTACTTC. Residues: CASSQQNTQETQYF. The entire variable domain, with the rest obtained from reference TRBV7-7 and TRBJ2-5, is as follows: GAGVSQSPRYKVTKRGQDVTLRCDPISSHATLYWYQQALGQGPEFLTYFNYEAQPDKSGLPSDRFSAERPEGSISTLTIQRTEQRDSAMYRCASSQQNTQETQYFGPGTRLLVL.

This CDR3 reads CASSVGRGEVGNTIYF. CDR3 nucleotide sequence: TGTGCCAGCAGCGTTGGACGGGGCGAGGTTGGAAACACCATATATTTT. The chain is built from TRBV9 and TRBJ1-3; TRBD1 is a possible D gene (5 bases). Germline V gene lookup returns CDR1 SGDLS and CDR2 YYNGEE. Trimming left V 2 bases short and J 3 bases short, with 15 bases between. This CDR3 is 16 amino acids long.

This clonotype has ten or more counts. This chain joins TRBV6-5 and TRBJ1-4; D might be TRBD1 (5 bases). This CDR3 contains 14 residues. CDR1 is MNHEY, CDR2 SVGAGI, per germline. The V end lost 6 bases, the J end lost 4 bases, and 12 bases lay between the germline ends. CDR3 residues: CASSSGGFNEKLFF. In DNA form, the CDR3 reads TGTGCCAGCAGCTCCGGGGGATTTAATGAAAAACTGTTTTTT.

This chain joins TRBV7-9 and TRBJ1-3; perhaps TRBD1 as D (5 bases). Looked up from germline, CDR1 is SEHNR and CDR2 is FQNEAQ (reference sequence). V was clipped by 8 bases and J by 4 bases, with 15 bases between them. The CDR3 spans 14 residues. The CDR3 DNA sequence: TGTGCCAGCTTCAGGGCAGGGCCCGGAAACACCATATATTTT. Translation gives CASFRAGPGNTIYF.

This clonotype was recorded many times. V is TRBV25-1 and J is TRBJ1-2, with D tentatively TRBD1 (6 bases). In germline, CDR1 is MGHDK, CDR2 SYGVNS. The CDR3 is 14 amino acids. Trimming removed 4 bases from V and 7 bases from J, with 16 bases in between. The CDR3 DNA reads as TGTGCCAGCAGTGTTCCAGGGGAGTTGGGTGGCTACACCTTC. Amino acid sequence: CASSVPGELGGYTF.

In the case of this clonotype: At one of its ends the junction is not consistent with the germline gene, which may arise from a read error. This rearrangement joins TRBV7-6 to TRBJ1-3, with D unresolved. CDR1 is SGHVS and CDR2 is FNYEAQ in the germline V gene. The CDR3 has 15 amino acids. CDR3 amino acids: CASSCKPQTDYTICF. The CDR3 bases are TGTGCCAGCAGCTGTAAGCCACAGACCGATTACACCATATGTTTT.

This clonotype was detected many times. CDR3 DNA: TGCGCCAGCAGTGAGACAGGGTGGCAGCCCCAGCATTTT. Amino acids: CASSETGWQPQHF. The V and J genes are TRBV10-1 and TRBJ1-5, with D possibly being TRBD1 (6 bases). The CDR3 spans 13 residues. V was trimmed by 2 bases and J by 7 bases, leaving 9 bases between them. From germline, CDR1 is WNHNN and CDR2 SYGVQD (reference sequence).

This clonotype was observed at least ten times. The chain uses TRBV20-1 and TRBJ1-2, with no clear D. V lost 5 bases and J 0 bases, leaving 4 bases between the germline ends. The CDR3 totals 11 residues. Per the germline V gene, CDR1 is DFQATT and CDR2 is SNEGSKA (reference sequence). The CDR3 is CSAYANYGYTF. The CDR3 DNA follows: TGCAGTGCTTACGCTAACTATGGCTACACCTTC.

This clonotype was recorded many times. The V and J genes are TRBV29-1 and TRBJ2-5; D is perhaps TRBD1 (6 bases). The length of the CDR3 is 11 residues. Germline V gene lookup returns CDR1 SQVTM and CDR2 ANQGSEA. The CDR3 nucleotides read TGCAGGCCCGGACAGAAAGAGACCCAGTACTTC. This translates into CRPGQKETQYF.

The CDR3 is CASSQGETRLAKNIQYF. The CDR3 bases are TGTGCCAGCAGCCAGGGGGAGACAAGGCTAGCCAAAAACATTCAGTACTTC. The V call is TRBV3-1, the J call TRBJ2-4, with D perhaps assigned TRBD1 or TRBD2 (5 bases each). CDR1 LGHDT and CDR2 YNNKEL come from the germline V gene (reference sequence). This CDR3 is built from 17 residues. The ends were cut back, 3 bases at V and 0 bases at J, with 15 bases in the middle.

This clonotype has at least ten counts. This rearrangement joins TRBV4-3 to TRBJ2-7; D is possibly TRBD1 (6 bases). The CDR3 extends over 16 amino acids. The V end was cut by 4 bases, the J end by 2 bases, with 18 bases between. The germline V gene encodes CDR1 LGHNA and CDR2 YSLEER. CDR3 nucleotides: TGCGCCAGCAGCCCTACCTGGGGCCAGGGGCCCTACGAGCAGTACTTC. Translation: CASSPTWGQGPYEQYF.

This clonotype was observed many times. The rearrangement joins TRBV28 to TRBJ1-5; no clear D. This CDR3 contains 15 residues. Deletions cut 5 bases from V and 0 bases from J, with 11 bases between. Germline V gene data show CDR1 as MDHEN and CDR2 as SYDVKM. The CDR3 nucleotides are TGTGCCAGCAGTACGGCTAGACATAGCAATCAGCCCCAGCATTTT. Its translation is CASSTARHSNQPQHF.

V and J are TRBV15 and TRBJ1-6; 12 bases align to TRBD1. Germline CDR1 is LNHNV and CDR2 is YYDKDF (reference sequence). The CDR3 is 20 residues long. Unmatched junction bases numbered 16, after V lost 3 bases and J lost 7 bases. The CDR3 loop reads CATSSSPGTGGVGGNSPLHF. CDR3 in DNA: TGTGCCACCAGCAGCAGTCCCGGGACAGGGGGCGTCGGCGGAAATTCACCCCTCCACTTT.

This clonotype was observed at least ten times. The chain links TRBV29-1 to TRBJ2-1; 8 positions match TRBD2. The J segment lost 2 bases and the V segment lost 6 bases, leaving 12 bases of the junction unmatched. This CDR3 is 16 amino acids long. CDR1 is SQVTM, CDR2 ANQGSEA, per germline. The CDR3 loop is CSVNTPGGEAYNEQFF. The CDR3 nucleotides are TGCAGCGTAAATACACCCGGGGGGGAAGCCTACAATGAGCAGTTCTTC.

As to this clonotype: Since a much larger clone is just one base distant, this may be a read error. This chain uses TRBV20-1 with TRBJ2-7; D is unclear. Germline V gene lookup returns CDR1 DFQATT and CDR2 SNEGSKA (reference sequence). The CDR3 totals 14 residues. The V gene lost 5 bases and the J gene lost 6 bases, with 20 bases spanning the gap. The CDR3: CSAGYPLITSEQYF. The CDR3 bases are TGCAGTGCTGGATATCCTTTGATAACCTCCGAGCAGTACTTC.

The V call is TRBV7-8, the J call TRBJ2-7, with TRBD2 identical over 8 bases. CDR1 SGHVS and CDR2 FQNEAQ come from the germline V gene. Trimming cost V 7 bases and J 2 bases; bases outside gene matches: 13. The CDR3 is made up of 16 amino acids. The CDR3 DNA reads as TGTGCCAGCACCCCCGTCCAGCGGGGGACTCCCTACGAGCAGTACGTC. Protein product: CASTPVQRGTPYEQYV.

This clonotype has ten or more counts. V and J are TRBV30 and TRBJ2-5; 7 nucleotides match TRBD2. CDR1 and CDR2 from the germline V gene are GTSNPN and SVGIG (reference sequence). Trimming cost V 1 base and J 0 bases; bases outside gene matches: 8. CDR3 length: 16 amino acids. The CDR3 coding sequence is TGTGCCTGGAGTGCCGGGGGGAGAAGGTACCAAGAGACCCAGTACTTC. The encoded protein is CAWSAGGRRYQETQYF. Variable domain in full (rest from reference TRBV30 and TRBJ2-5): SQTIHQWPATLVQPVGSPLSLECTVEGTSNPNLYWYRQAAGRGLQLLFYSVGIGQISSEVPQNLSASRPQDRQFILSSKKLLLSDSGFYLCAWSAGGRRYQETQYFGPGTRLLVL.

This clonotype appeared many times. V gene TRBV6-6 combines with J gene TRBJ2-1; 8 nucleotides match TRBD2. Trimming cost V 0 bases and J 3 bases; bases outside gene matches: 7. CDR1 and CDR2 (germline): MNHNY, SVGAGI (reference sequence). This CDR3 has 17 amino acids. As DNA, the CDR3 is TGTGCCAGCAGTTACTCTAACCGGGGGGGTTACTACAATGAGCAGTTCTTC. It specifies CASSYSNRGGYYNEQFF.

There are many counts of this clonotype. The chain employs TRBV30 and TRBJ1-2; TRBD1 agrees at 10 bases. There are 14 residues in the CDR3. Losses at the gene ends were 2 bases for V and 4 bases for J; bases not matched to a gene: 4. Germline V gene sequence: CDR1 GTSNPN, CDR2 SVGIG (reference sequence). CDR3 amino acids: CAWSTRQGAYGYTF. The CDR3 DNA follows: TGTGCCTGGAGTACTCGACAGGGGGCCTATGGCTACACCTTC. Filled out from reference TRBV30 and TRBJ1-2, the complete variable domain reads SQTIHQWPATLVQPVGSPLSLECTVEGTSNPNLYWYRQAAGRGLQLLFYSVGIGQISSEVPQNLSASRPQDRQFILSSKKLLLSDSGFYLCAWSTRQGAYGYTFGSGTRLTVV.